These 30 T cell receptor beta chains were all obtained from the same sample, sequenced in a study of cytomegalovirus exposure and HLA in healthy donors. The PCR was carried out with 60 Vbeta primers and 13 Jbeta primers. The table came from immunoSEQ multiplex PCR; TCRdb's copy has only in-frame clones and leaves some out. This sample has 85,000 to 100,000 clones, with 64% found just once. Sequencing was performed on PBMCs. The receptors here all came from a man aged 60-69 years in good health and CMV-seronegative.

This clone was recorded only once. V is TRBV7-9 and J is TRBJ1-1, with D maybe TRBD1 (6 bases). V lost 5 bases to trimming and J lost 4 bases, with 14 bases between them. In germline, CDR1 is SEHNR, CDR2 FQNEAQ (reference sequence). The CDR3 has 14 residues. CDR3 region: CASSAEGGFTEAFF. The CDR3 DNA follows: TGTGCCAGCAGCGCCGAGGGGGGGTTCACTGAAGCTTTCTTT. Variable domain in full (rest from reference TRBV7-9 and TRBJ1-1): DTGVSQNPRHKITKRGQNVTFRCDPISEHNRLYWYRQTLGQGPEFLTYFQNEAQLEKSRLLSDRFSAERPKGSFSTLEIQRTEQGDSAMYLCASSAEGGFTEAFFGQGTRLTVV.

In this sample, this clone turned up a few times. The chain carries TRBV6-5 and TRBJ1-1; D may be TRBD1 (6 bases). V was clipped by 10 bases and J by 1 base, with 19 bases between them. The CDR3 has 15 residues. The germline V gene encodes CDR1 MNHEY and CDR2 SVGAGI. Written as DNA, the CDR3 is TGTGCCAACGCGAACGTCGGACAGAAGAACACTGAAGCTTTCTTT. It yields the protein CANANVGQKNTEAFF.

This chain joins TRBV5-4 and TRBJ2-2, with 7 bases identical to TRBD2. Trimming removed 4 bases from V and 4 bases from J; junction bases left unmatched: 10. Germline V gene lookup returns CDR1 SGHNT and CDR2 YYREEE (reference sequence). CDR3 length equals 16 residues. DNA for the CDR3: TGTGCCAGCAGCCTGTCAGCGGGGACTTTCACCGGGGAGCTGTTTTTT. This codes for CASSLSAGTFTGELFF.

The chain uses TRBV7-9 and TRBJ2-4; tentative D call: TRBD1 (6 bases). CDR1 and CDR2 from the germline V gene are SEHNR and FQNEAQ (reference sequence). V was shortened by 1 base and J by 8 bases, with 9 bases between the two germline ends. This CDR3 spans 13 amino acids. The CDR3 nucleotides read TGTGCCAGCAGCTTAGATCCAGGGGACATTCAGTACTTC. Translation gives CASSLDPGDIQYF.

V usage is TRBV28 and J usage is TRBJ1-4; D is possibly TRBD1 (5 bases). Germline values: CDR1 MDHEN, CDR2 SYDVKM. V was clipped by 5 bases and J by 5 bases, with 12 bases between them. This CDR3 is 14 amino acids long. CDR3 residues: CASSRSGGNEKLFF. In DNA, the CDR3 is TGTGCCAGCAGTCGATCGGGGGGAAATGAAAAACTGTTTTTT.

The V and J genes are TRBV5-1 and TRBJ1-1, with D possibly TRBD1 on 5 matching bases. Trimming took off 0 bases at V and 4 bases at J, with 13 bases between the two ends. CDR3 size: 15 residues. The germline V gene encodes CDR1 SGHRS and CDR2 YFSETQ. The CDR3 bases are TGCGCCAGCAGCTTGGTGGGGGAGGGTGGCACTGAAGCTTTCTTT. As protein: CASSLVGEGGTEAFF.

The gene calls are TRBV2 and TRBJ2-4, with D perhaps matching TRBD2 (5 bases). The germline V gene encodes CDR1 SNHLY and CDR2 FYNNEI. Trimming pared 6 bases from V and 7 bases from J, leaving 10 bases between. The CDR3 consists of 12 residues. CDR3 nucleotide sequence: TGTGCCAGCAGGCCGGAGGTTAACATTCAGTACTTC. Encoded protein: CASRPEVNIQYF.

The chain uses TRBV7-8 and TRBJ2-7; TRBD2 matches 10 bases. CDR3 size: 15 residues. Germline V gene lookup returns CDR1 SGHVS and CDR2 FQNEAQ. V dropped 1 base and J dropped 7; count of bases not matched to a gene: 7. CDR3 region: CASSLGASGGVEQYF. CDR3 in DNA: TGTGCCAGCAGCTTAGGAGCTAGCGGGGGAGTTGAGCAGTACTTC. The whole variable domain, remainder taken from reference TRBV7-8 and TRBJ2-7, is GAGVSQSPRYKVAKRGQDVALRCDPISGHVSLFWYQQALGQGPEFLTYFQNEAQLDKSGLPSDRFFAERPEGSVSTLKIQRTQQEDSAVYLCASSLGASGGVEQYFGPGTRLTVT.

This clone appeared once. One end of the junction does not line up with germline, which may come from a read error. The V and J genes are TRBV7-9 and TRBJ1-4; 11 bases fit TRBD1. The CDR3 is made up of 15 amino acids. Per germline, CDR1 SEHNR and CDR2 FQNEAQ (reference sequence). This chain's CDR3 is CSSSSGTGGQEKLFF. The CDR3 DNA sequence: TGTTCCAGCAGCTCCGGGACAGGGGGTCAGGAAAAACTGTTTTTT.

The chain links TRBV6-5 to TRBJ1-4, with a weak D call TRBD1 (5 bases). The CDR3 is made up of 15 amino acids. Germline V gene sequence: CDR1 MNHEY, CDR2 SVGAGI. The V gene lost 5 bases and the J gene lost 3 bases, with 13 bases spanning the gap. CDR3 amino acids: CASSPRGLANEKLFF. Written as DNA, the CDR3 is TGTGCCAGCAGTCCCCGGGGGTTAGCTAATGAAAAACTGTTTTTT.

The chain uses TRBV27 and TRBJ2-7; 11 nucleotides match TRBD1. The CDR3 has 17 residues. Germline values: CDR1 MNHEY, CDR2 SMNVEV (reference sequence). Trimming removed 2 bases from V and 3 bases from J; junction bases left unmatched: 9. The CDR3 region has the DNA TGTGCCAGCAGTTTAAATGCCGGGACAGGGGGTAACTACGAGCAGTACTTC. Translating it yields CASSLNAGTGGNYEQYF.

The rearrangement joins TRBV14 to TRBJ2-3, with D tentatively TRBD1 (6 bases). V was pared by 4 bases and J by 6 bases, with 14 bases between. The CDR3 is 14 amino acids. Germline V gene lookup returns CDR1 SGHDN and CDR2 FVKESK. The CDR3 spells CASSLVGGLDTQYF. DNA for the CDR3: TGTGCCAGCAGCCTGGTTGGGGGCTTGGATACGCAGTATTTT.

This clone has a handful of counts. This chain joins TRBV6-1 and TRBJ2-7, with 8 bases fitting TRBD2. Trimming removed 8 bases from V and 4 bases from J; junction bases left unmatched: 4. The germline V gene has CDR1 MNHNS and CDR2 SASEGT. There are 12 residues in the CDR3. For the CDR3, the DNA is TGTGCCAGCTTAAAGCGGGAGTACGAGCAGTACTTC. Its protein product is CASLKREYEQYF.

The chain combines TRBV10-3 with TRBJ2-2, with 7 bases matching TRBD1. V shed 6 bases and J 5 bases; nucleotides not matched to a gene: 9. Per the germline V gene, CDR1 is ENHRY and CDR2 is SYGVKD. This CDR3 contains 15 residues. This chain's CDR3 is CAISPAGGRTGELFF. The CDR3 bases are TGTGCCATCAGCCCGGCAGGGGGAAGGACCGGGGAGCTGTTTTTT.

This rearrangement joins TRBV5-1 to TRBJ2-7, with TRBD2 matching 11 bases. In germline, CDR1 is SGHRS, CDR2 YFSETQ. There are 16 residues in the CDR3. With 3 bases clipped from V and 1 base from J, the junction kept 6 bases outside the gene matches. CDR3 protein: CASSWTLAGGSYEQYF. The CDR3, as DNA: TGCGCCAGCAGCTGGACTCTAGCGGGAGGATCCTACGAGCAGTACTTC.

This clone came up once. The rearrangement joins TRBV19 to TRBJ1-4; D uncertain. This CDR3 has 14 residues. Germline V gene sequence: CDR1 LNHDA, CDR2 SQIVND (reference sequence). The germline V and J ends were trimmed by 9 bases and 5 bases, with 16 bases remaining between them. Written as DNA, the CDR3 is TGTGCCAGCGATGGAGGAAGCCCCAATGAAAAACTGTTTTTT. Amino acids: CASDGGSPNEKLFF.

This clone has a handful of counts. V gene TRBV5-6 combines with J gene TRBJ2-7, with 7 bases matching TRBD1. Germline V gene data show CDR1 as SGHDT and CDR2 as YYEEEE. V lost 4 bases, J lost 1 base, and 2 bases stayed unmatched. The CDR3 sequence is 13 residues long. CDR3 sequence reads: CASSPGQSYEQYF. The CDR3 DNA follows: TGTGCCAGCAGCCCGGGACAGTCCTACGAGCAGTACTTC. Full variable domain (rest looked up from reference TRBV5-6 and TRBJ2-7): DAGVTQSPTHLIKTRGQQVTLRCSPKSGHDTVSWYQQALGQGPQFIFQYYEEEERQRGNFPDRFSGHQFPNYSSELNVNALLLGDSALYLCASSPGQSYEQYFGPGTRLTVT.

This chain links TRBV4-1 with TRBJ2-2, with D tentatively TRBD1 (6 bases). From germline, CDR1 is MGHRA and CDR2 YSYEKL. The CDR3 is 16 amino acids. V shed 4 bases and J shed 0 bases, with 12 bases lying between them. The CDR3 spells CASSRSTGANTGELFF. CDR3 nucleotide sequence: TGCGCCAGCAGCCGATCGACAGGAGCGAACACCGGGGAGCTGTTTTTT.

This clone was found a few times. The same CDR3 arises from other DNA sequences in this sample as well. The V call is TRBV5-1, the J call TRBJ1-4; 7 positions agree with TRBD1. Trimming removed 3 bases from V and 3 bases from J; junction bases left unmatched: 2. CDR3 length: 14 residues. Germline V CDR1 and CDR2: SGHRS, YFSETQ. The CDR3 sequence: CASSSGQSNEKLFF. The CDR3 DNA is TGCGCCAGCAGCTCGGGACAGTCTAATGAAAAACTGTTTTTT. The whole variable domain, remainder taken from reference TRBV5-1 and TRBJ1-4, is KAGVTQTPRYLIKTRGQQVTLSCSPISGHRSVSWYQQTPGQGLQFLFEYFSETQRNKGNFPGRFSGRQFSNSRSEMNVSTLELGDSALYLCASSSGQSNEKLFFGSGTQLSVL.

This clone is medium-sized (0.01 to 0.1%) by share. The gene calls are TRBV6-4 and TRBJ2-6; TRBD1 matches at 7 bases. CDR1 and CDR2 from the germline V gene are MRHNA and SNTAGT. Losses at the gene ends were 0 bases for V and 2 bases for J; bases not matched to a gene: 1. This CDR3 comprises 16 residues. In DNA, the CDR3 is TGTGCCAGCAGTGACTCAGGGGGCGCTGGGGCCAACGTCCTGACTTTC. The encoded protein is CASSDSGGAGANVLTF.

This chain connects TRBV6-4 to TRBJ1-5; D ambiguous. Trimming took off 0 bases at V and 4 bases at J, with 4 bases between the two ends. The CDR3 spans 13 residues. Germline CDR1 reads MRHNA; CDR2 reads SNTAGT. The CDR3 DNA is TGTGCCAGCAGTGACTCGGAGAATCAGCCCCAGCATTTT. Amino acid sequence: CASSDSENQPQHF.

The CDR3 loop reads CASSLRGSPLHF. As DNA, the CDR3 is TGTGCCAGCAGTCTAAGGGGTTCACCCCTCCACTTT. This chain links TRBV28 with TRBJ1-6; D is possibly TRBD1 (5 bases). The germline V gene has CDR1 MDHEN and CDR2 SYDVKM. The CDR3 runs to 12 residues. The V end was cut by 5 bases, the J end by 9 bases, with 8 bases between.

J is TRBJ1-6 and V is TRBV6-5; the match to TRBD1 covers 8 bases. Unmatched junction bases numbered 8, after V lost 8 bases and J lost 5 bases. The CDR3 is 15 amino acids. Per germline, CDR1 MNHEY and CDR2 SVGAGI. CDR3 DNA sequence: TGTGCCAGCGGGTCCAGGGGGCTGCATAATTCACCCCTCCACTTT. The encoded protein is CASGSRGLHNSPLHF.

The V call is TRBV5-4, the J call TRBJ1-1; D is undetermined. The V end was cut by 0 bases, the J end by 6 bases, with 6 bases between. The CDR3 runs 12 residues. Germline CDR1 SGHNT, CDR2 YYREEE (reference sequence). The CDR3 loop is CASSLDSSEAFF. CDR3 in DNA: TGTGCCAGCAGCTTGGACAGTTCTGAAGCTTTCTTT.

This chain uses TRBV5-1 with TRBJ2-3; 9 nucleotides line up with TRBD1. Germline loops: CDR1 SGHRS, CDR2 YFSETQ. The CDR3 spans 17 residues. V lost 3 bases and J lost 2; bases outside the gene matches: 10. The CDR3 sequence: CASSSPPGQGFTDTQYF. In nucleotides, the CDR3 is TGCGCCAGCAGCTCACCTCCGGGACAGGGTTTCACAGATACGCAGTATTTT.

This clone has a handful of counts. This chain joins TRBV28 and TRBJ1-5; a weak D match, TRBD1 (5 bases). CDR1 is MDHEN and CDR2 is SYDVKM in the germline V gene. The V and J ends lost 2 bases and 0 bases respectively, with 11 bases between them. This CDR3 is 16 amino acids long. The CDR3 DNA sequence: TGTGCCAGCAGTTTACCGACAGATTATAGCAATCAGCCCCAGCATTTT. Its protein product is CASSLPTDYSNQPQHF. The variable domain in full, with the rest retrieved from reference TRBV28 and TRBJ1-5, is DVKVTQSSRYLVKRTGEKVFLECVQDMDHENMFWYRQDPGLGLRLIYFSYDVKMKEKGDIPEGYSVSREKKERFSLILESASTNQTSMYLCASSLPTDYSNQPQHFGDGTRLSIL.

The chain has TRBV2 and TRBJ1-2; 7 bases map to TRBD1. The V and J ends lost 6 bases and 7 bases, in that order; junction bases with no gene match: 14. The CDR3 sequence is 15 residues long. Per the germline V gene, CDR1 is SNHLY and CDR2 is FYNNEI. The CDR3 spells CASRLDRAPLLGYTF. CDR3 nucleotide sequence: TGTGCCAGCAGGTTAGACAGGGCTCCCCTTCTTGGCTACACCTTC.

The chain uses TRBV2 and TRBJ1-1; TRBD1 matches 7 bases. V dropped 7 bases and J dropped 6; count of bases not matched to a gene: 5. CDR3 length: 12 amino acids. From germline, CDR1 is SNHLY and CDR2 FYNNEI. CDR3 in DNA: TGTGCCAGCAATGAGGGGGCGGCTGAAGCTTTCTTT. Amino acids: CASNEGAAEAFF.

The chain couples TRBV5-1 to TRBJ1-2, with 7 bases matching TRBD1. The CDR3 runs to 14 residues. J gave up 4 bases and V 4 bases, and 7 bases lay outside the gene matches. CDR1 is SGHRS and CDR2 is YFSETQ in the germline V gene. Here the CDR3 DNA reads TGCGCCAGCAGCCCCGGACAGGCTTCCTATGGCTACACCTTC. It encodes CASSPGQASYGYTF.

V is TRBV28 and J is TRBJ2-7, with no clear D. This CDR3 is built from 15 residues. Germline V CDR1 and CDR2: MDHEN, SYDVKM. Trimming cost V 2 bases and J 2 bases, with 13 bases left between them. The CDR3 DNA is TGTGCCAGCAGTTTACCGCCCTGGAGAACCTACGAGCAGTACTTC. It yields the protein CASSLPPWRTYEQYF.